The subject of this entry is one T cell receptor (beta chain). Its antigen is still unknown. Donors counted as nominally healthy when sampled, yet unrecorded immune exposures were likely. The PCR contained 60 Vbeta and 13 Jbeta primers. Repertoires were generated with immunoSEQ multiplex PCR, while TCRdb's copy carries only in-frame clones and drops some. The table shows about 130,000 clones, with roughly 80% occurring only once. The CDR3 runs 16 residues. V gave up 2 bases and J gave up 6 bases; unmatched junction bases: 4. The source of the sample is a study of cytomegalovirus exposure and HLA in healthy donors. Across the study: An early data release held around 80 million unique TCRs from HLA-typed donors. Findings and limits, study-wide: Listed as cytomegalovirus-associated were over 150 TCR beta chains. With later analysis, a missense DCLRE1C variant became linked to TCR beta V- and J-gene trimming.

The source is a man aged 50-60 years in good health and CMV-seronegative. This rearrangement joins TRBV5-3 to TRBJ2-2; the match to TRBD2 covers 13 bases. TRBV5-3 is given ORF status, its function remaining uncertain. Sequencing was done on a sample of PBMCs. The CDR3 sequence is CARSFRTSGSPGELFF. The CDR3, as DNA: TGTGCCAGAAGCTTCCGGACTAGCGGGAGCCCCGGGGAGCTGTTTTTT.